These 13 T cell receptor beta chains originate from one sample sequenced in a study of blood T cell repertoires in COVID-19. Method: immunoSEQ multiplex PCR; TCRdb's copy keeps in-frame clones and lacks some. The sample holds 110,000 to 150,000 clones, 80% to 85% seen once. Sequencing was carried out using peripheral blood. Receptor source: a woman of 80 years or more with acute or convalescent COVID-19.

The gene calls are TRBV10-3 and TRBJ2-2; D is undetermined. The V gene lost 4 bases and the J gene lost 5 bases, with 11 bases spanning the gap. Germline V gene data show CDR1 as ENHRY and CDR2 as SYGVKD. The CDR3 contains 14 residues. In DNA form, the CDR3 reads TGTGCCATCAGTGTTGCAGGTATAACCGGGGAGCTGTTTTTT. Translation: CAISVAGITGELFF.

The chain combines TRBV11-3 with TRBJ2-2, with 8 bases identical to TRBD1. The V gene's germline CDR1 is SGHNT and CDR2 YENEEA. V shed 5 bases, J shed 5 bases, and the junction held 10 bases outside the gene matches. The CDR3 totals 16 residues. The CDR3 sequence is CASSKQGAFWTGELFF. DNA of the CDR3: TGTGCCAGCAGCAAGCAGGGGGCATTTTGGACCGGGGAGCTGTTTTTT.

The chain employs TRBV4-1 and TRBJ1-1, with a tentative D call TRBD1 (5 bases). From germline, CDR1 is MGHRA and CDR2 YSYEKL. The CDR3 loop spans 18 amino acids. Between the trimmed V and J ends, which lost 3 bases and 5 bases, there was a span of 25 bases. The chain's CDR3 is CASSHGLTLPGAGTEAFF. CDR3 DNA sequence: TGCGCCAGCAGCCACGGACTTACCCTACCGGGAGCAGGGACTGAAGCTTTCTTT.

The chain recombines TRBV6-6 with TRBJ1-1; no definite D call. This CDR3 comprises 16 residues. The V end lost 0 bases, the J end lost 0 bases, and 11 bases lay between the germline ends. Per germline, CDR1 MNHNY and CDR2 SVGAGI (reference sequence). The CDR3 sequence: CASSYSISGLNTEAFF. The CDR3 bases are TGTGCCAGCAGTTACTCTATATCGGGGTTGAACACTGAAGCTTTCTTT.

This chain uses TRBV4-2 with TRBJ2-2, with a weak D call TRBD1 (6 bases). V was shortened by 2 bases and J by 5 bases, with 9 bases between the two germline ends. This CDR3 is built from 14 residues. Germline V gives CDR1 LGHNA, CDR2 YNFKEQ. CDR3 sequence (DNA): TGTGCCAGCAGCCAACCAGGGGAGACCGGGGAGCTGTTTTTT. It translates to CASSQPGETGELFF.

The table lists this clone with a count of one. The chain uses TRBV7-9 and TRBJ2-2; the match to TRBD1 covers 8 bases. V lost 5 bases to trimming and J lost 5 bases; unmatched junction nucleotides: 7. Germline lookup yields CDR1 SEHNR and CDR2 FQNEAQ (reference sequence). The CDR3 runs to 15 residues. Here the CDR3 DNA reads TGTGCCAGCAGCCCTACGGACAGGGAGACCGGGGAGCTGTTTTTT. Its protein product is CASSPTDRETGELFF.

The CDR3 region has the DNA TGTGCCTGGAGTCGCGGATTCGGTCAGCCCCAGCATTTT. Protein sequence: CAWSRGFGQPQHF. The V gene is TRBV30, the J gene TRBJ1-5; D remains unclear. Germline values: CDR1 GTSNPN, CDR2 SVGIG (reference sequence). Trimming took 2 bases from V and 6 from J, leaving 11 bases between them. The CDR3 length is 13 residues.

The gene calls are TRBV5-4 and TRBJ2-2; D is undetermined. This CDR3 is 14 amino acids long. Per germline, CDR1 SGHNT and CDR2 YYREEE (reference sequence). With 5 bases removed from V and 4 bases from J, the gap between germline ends came to 12 bases. DNA for the CDR3: TGTGCCAGCAGGATTGACACATCCACCGGGGAGCTGTTTTTT. Its translation: CASRIDTSTGELFF.

This clone was observed a single time. The gene calls are TRBV28 and TRBJ1-2, with 7 bases fitting TRBD1. The germline CDR1 and CDR2 sequences are MDHEN and SYDVKM. After removal of 2 bases from V and 8 bases from J, the junction contained 8 bases not matched to a gene. The length of the CDR3 is 14 residues. The CDR3: CASSLGGGERGYTF. In nucleotides, the CDR3 is TGTGCCAGCAGTTTAGGAGGGGGCGAGAGGGGCTACACCTTC.

This chain uses TRBV2 with TRBJ2-7; D remains unclear. V was cut by 6 bases and J by 3 bases, with 9 bases left in between. There are 12 residues in the CDR3. In germline, CDR1 is SNHLY, CDR2 FYNNEI. CDR3 DNA: TGTGCCAGCAGCGCAGAAGTCTACGAGCAGTACTTC. Translated: CASSAEVYEQYF.

This clone appeared a few times. The rearrangement links TRBV4-1 to TRBJ2-1; no clear D. Per the germline V gene, CDR1 is MGHRA and CDR2 is YSYEKL. The length of the CDR3 is 15 residues. Between the trimmed V and J ends, which lost 4 bases and 5 bases, there was a span of 15 bases. CDR3 bases: TGCGCCAGCAGCCCTTTGGGCCTGACAAACAATGAGCAGTTCTTC. Its protein product is CASSPLGLTNNEQFF.

The chain has TRBV6-5 and TRBJ1-1, with D possibly TRBD1 on 5 matching bases. The CDR3 has 15 amino acids. CDR1 is MNHEY, CDR2 SVGAGI, per germline. The ends were cut back, 6 bases at V and 0 bases at J, with 14 bases in the middle. The CDR3 loop reads CASSQNRNLNTEAFF. The CDR3 DNA sequence: TGTGCCAGCAGCCAAAACAGGAACTTGAACACTGAAGCTTTCTTT.

The gene calls are TRBV7-9 and TRBJ2-3; D is perhaps TRBD2 (5 bases). In germline, CDR1 is SEHNR, CDR2 FQNEAQ (reference sequence). V was pared by 2 bases and J by 4 bases, with 13 bases between. This CDR3 comprises 15 residues. CDR3 in amino acids: CASSLRKLGPDTQYF. The CDR3 DNA reads TGTGCCAGCAGCTTACGCAAACTAGGGCCAGATACGCAGTATTTT.